This is a list of T cell receptor beta chains from one sample in a study of cytomegalovirus exposure and HLA in healthy donors. Using immunoSEQ multiplex PCR, the repertoire was profiled, and TCRdb retains in-frame clones only, with some absent. The repertoire includes about 260,000 clones, roughly two thirds of them detected once, and about 2.2% sits in the top ten. Input material: PBMCs. The receptors originated from a female donor in good health and CMV-seronegative. CDR3s include the opening cysteine and the closing phenylalanine or tryptophan. The D gene is left open where the match is weak. Not all rows give a size; the values are once, few, many and, for expanded clones, a class.

TRBJ1-1,TRBD1,TRBV7-9,.,CASSFSWGQGAGTEAFF,TGTGCCAGCAGTTTCTCTTGGGGACAGGGGGCGGGCACTGAAGCTTTCTTT
TRBJ2-7,.,TRBV30,.,CAWSGGELYEQYF,TGTGCCTGGAGTGGGGGGGAACTCTACGAGCAGTACTTC
TRBJ2-7,TRBD2,TRBV7-9,.,CASSQGLAGGYEQYF,TGTGCCAGCAGCCAGGGACTAGCGGGGGGGTACGAGCAGTACTTC
TRBJ1-3,.,TRBV28,.,CASSFPDSGNTIYF,TGTGCCAGCAGTTTCCCAGACAGTGGAAACACCATATATTTT
TRBJ1-2,TRBD1,TRBV6-1,.,CASTRDSLNYGYTF,TGTGCCAGCACGAGGGACAGCCTTAACTATGGCTACACCTTC
TRBJ2-1,TRBD2,TRBV7-9,few,CASSSRGGDEQFF,TGTGCCAGCAGCTCACGTGGGGGGGATGAGCAGTTCTTC
TRBJ2-7,TRBD1,TRBV4-2,.,CASSPDRTPYEQYF,TGTGCCAGCAGCCCGGACAGGACTCCCTACGAGCAGTACTTC
TRBJ1-2,.,TRBV5-1,.,CASSLGTTVGYTF,TGCGCCAGCAGCCTAGGGACAACGGTTGGCTACACCTTC
TRBJ1-2,.,TRBV6-1,.,CASSEGLRNYGYTF,TGTGCCAGCAGTGAAGGACTGAGGAACTATGGCTACACCTTC
TRBJ2-2,TRBD2,TRBV6-4,few,CASSERGDSFRELFF,TGTGCCAGCAGTGAGCGGGGGGACTCTTTCCGGGAGCTGTTTTTT
TRBJ2-1,TRBD2,TRBV5-4,.,CASSPTSGEQFF,TGTGCCAGCAGCCCTACTAGCGGTGAGCAGTTCTTC
TRBJ1-2,.,TRBV25-1,.,CASSVRDRGYTF,TGTGCCAGCAGTGTGAGGGATCGGGGCTACACCTTC
TRBJ2-7,TRBD2,TRBV5-1,.,CASSLVLAGGYEQYF,TGCGCCAGCAGCTTGGTTCTAGCGGGAGGCTACGAGCAGTACTTC
TRBJ1-2,TRBD1,TRBV6-1,.,CASDSGGLNYGYTF,TGTGCCAGCGATTCAGGGGGCTTAAACTATGGCTACACCTTC
TRBJ2-1,TRBD2,TRBV5-1,.,CASSLGLAGGPGTQFF,TGCGCCAGCAGCCTGGGACTAGCGGGAGGGCCCGGGACCCAGTTCTTC
TRBJ2-7,.,TRBV27,.,CASRSGTTEQYF,TGTGCCAGCAGGTCCGGGACAACCGAGCAGTACTTC
TRBJ2-1,.,TRBV19,.,CASSIAGSVNEQFF,TGTGCCAGTAGTATCGCGGGATCGGTAAATGAGCAGTTCTTC
TRBJ2-7,TRBD1,TRBV11-2,.,CASSPTGHEQYF,TGTGCCAGCAGCCCGACAGGGCACGAGCAGTACTTC
TRBJ2-2,TRBD2,TRBV11-2,.,CASSLLGLAGNTGELFF,TGTGCCAGCAGCTTACTGGGACTAGCGGGGAACACCGGGGAGCTGTTTTTT
TRBJ1-5,.,TRBV30,once,CAWPDLEQGWGQPQHF,TGTGCCTGGCCCGACTTGGAACAGGGATGGGGTCAGCCCCAGCATTTT
TRBJ2-3,TRBD2,TRBV2,.,CASLPGLADDTDTQYF,TGTGCCAGCCTTCCGGGACTAGCGGACGACACAGATACGCAGTATTTT
TRBJ2-1,.,TRBV19,.,CAVRGGWNEQFF,TGTGCCGTGAGGGGAGGTTGGAATGAGCAGTTCTTC
TRBJ2-1,.,TRBV5-6,.,CASRSGYEQFF,TGTGCCAGCAGGTCGGGATATGAGCAGTTCTTC
TRBJ1-5,TRBD1,TRBV19,.,CASSTDRGIQPQHF,TGTGCCAGTAGTACGGACAGGGGGATTCAGCCCCAGCATTTT
TRBJ1-3,TRBD1,TRBV10-3,few,CAISESGGRGNTIYF,TGTGCCATCAGTGAGTCAGGGGGCCGTGGAAACACCATATATTTT
TRBJ1-1,.,TRBV5-1,.,CASSPSDWSNAEAFF,TGCGCCAGCAGCCCATCGGACTGGAGCAACGCTGAAGCTTTCTTT
TRBJ2-7,.,TRBV7-2,.,CASSFRMGGYEQYF,TGTGCCAGCAGCTTTCGGATGGGGGGATACGAGCAGTACTTC
TRBJ1-2,.,TRBV7-9,few,CASSLDGAPGYGYTF,TGTGCCAGCAGCTTAGATGGGGCTCCCGGCTATGGCTACACCTTC
TRBJ1-3,TRBD1,TRBV5-1,.,CASSLNGQGGNTIYF,TGCGCCAGCAGCCTAAACGGACAGGGTGGAAACACCATATATTTT
TRBJ1-5,.,TRBV21-1,.,CASRHQPQHF,TGTGCCAGCCGACACCAGCCCCAGCATTTT
TRBJ2-3,TRBD2,TRBV5-4,.,CASSLDSGRDTQYF,TGTGCCAGCAGCTTAGACAGCGGGAGAGATACGCAGTATTTT
TRBJ2-1,TRBD2,TRBV19,.,CASSIQGLPILLSSYNEQFF,TGTGCCAGTAGTATTCAGGGACTACCCATCTTACTGAGCTCCTACAATGAGCAGTTCTTC
TRBJ2-3,TRBD1,TRBV19,.,CASRRQGTLSQDTQYF,TGTGCCAGTAGGAGACAGGGGACCCTTTCACAGGATACGCAGTATTTT
TRBJ1-2,.,TRBV6-1,.,CASSEGTQHNYGYTF,TGTGCCAGCAGTGAAGGGACACAGCACAACTATGGCTACACCTTC
TRBJ2-3,.,TRBV21-1,.,CASSKGVAGQGLDTQYF,TGTGCCAGCAGCAAAGGAGTTGCGGGACAGGGGCTAGATACGCAGTATTTT
TRBJ2-2,.,TRBV9,.,CASSQDSAGELFF,TGTGCCAGCAGCCAAGACAGCGCCGGGGAGCTGTTTTTT
TRBJ1-5,.,TRBV4-1,.,CASSPYHRSDSNQPQHF,TGCGCCAGCAGCCCCTACCACAGGTCAGATAGCAATCAGCCCCAGCATTTT
TRBJ2-7,.,TRBV7-9,.,CASSVSSDFSYEQYF,TGTGCCAGCAGCGTTAGCTCCGATTTCTCCTACGAGCAGTACTTC
TRBJ1-1,TRBD1,TRBV6-4,.,CASSDRQGRCSVAFF,TGTGCCAGCAGTGACCGACAGGGGAGGTGTAGTGTAGCTTTCTTT
TRBJ1-2,TRBD1,TRBV5-4,.,CASSPGQVPDGYTF,TGTGCCAGCAGCCCGGGACAGGTACCCGATGGCTACACCTTC
TRBJ1-2,.,TRBV7-9,.,CASSLREEGYTF,TGTGCCAGCAGCTTACGGGAGGAAGGCTACACCTTC
TRBJ2-1,TRBD2,TRBV5-1,.,CASSSGTSGSIGEQFF,TGCGCCAGCAGCTCGGGGACTAGCGGGAGTATCGGTGAGCAGTTCTTC
TRBJ1-2,TRBD1,TRBV7-9,.,CASSTRQGADGYTF,TGTGCCAGCAGCACCCGACAGGGGGCGGATGGCTACACCTTC
TRBJ2-1,TRBD1,TRBV9,.,CASSAGTGSYNEQFF,TGTGCCAGCAGTGCCGGGACAGGGTCCTACAATGAGCAGTTCTTC
TRBJ2-5,TRBD2,TRBV7-3,.,CASSLDGREETQYF,TGTGCCAGCAGCCTCGACGGGAGGGAAGAGACCCAGTACTTC
TRBJ1-3,.,TRBV7-9,.,CASSLDFKSDTIYF,TGTGCCAGCAGCTTAGACTTCAAATCGGACACCATATATTTT
TRBJ2-3,.,TRBV5-1,.,CASSDYLTDTQYF,TGCGCCAGCAGCGACTATCTCACAGATACGCAGTATTTT
TRBJ1-6,.,TRBV27,.,CASTQARSYNSPLHF,TGTGCCAGCACCCAAGCGCGGTCCTATAATTCACCCCTCCACTTT
TRBJ2-3,TRBD2,TRBV7-2,.,CASSLGGTRIATQYF,TGTGCCAGCAGCTTAGGCGGGACTAGGATTGCTACGCAGTATTTT
TRBJ2-6,.,TRBV28,.,CASKEGPSGRANVLTF,TGTGCCAGCAAGGAGGGGCCGTCTGGAAGGGCCAACGTCCTGACTTTC
TRBJ2-3,.,TRBV10-1,few,CASSESPPGHPTDTQYF,TGCGCCAGCAGTGAGTCACCTCCGGGACACCCGACAGATACGCAGTATTTT
TRBJ1-4,TRBD1,TRBV5-5,.,CASSLQDRDGFIGEKLFF,TGTGCCAGCAGCTTGCAGGACAGGGACGGATTTATCGGTGAAAAACTGTTTTTT